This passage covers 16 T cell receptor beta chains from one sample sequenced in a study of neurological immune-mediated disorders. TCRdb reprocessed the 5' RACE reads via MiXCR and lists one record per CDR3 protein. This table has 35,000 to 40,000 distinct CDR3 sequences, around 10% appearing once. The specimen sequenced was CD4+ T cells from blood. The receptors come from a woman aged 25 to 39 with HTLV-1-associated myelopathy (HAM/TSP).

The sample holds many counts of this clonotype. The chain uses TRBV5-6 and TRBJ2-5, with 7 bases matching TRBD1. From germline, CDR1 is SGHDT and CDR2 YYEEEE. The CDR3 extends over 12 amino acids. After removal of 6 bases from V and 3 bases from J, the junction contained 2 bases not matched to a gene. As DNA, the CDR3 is TGTGCCAGCACTCAGGGGGAAGAGACCCAGTACTTC. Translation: CASTQGEETQYF.

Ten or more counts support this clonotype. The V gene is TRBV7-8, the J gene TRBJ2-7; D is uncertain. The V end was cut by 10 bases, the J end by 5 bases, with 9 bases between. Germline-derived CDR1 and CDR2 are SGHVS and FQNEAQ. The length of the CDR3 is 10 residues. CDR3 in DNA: TGTGCCAACATATACAACGAGCAGTACTTC. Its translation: CANIYNEQYF.

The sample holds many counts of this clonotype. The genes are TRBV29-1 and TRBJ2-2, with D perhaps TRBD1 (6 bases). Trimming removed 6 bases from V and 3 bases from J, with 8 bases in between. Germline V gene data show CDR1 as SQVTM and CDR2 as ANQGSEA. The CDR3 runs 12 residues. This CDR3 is CSVRGDTGELFF. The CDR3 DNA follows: TGCAGCGTCAGGGGCGACACCGGGGAGCTGTTTTTT.

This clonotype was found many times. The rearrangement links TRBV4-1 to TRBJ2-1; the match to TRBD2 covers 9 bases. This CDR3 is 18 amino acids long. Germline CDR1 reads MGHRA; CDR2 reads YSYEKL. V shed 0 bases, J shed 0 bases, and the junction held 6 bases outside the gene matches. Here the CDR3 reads CASSQESYSGGSYNEQFF. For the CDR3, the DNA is TGCGCCAGCAGCCAAGAAAGTTATAGCGGGGGCTCCTACAATGAGCAGTTCTTC.

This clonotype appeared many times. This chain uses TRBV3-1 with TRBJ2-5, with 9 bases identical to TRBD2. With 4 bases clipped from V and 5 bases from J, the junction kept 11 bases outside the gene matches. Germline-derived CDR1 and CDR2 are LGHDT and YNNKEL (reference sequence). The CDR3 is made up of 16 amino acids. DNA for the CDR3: TGTGCCAGCAGCCCTAGCGGGGTACTTTTCGGGGAGACCCAGTACTTC. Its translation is CASSPSGVLFGETQYF.

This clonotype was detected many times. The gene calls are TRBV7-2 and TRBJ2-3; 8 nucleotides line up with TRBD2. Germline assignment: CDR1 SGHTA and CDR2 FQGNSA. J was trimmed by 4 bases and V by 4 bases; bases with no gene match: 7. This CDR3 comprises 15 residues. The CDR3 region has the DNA TGTGCCAGCAGCTCCACGGGGGGGGGGGCAGATACGCAGTATTTT. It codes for CASSSTGGGADTQYF.

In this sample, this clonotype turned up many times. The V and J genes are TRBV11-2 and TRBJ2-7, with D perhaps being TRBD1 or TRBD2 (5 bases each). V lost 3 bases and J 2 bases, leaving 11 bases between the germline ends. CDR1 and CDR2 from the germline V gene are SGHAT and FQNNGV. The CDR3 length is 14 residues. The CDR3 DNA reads TGTGCCAGCAGCTTGTTGGGACGGCCCTACGAGCAGTACTTC. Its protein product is CASSLLGRPYEQYF.

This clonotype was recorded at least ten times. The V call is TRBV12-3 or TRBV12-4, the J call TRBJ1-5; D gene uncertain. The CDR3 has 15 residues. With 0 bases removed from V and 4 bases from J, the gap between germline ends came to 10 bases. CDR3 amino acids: CASSLARAGNQPQHF. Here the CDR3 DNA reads TGTGCCAGCAGTTTAGCGAGGGCAGGAAATCAGCCCCAGCATTTT.

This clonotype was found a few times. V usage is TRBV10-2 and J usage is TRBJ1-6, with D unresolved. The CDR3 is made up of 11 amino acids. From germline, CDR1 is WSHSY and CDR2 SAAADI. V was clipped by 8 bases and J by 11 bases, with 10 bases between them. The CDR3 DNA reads TGCGCCAGCCGGGAACGGGCACCCCTCCACTTT. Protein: CASRERAPLHF.

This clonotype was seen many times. Written as DNA, the CDR3 is TGCAGTGCCGTAGGCCACCGGGACAGGCAAACTGGAAACACCATATATTTT. Its translation is CSAVGHRDRQTGNTIYF. This chain links TRBV20-1 with TRBJ1-3, with 8 bases that match TRBD1. This CDR3 is built from 17 residues. V dropped 6 bases and J dropped 2; count of bases not matched to a gene: 15. Germline V gene lookup returns CDR1 DFQATT and CDR2 SNEGSKA (reference sequence).

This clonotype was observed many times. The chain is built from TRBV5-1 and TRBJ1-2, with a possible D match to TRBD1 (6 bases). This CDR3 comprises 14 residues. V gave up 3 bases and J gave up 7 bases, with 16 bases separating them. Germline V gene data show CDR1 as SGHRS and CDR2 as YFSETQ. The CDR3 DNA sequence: TGCGCCAGCAGCTCGGAACAGGGCTCCCTTGGCTACACCTTC. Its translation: CASSSEQGSLGYTF. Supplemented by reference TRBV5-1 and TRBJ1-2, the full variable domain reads KAGVTQTPRYLIKTRGQQVTLSCSPISGHRSVSWYQQTPGQGLQFLFEYFSETQRNKGNFPGRFSGRQFSNSRSEMNVSTLELGDSALYLCASSSEQGSLGYTFGSGTRLTVV.

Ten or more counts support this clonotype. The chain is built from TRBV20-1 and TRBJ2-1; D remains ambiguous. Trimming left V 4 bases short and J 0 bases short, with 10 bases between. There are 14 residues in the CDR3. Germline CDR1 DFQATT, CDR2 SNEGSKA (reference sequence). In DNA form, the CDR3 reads TGCAGTGCTACGAGTCCTAACTCCTACAATGAGCAGTTCTTC. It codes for CSATSPNSYNEQFF.

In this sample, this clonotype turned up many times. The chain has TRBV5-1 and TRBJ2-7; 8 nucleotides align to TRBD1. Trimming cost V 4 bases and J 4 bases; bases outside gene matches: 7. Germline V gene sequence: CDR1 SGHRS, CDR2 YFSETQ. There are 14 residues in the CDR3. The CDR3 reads CASSARQGRYEQYF. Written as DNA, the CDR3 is TGCGCCAGCAGCGCCCGACAGGGGAGGTACGAGCAGTACTTC. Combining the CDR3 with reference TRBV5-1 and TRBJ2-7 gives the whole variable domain KAGVTQTPRYLIKTRGQQVTLSCSPISGHRSVSWYQQTPGQGLQFLFEYFSETQRNKGNFPGRFSGRQFSNSRSEMNVSTLELGDSALYLCASSARQGRYEQYFGPGTRLTVT.

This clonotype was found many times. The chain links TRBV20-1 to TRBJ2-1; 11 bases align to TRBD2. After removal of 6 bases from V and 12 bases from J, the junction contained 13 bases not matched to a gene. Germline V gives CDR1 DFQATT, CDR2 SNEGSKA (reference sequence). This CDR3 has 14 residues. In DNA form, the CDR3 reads TGCAGTGCCACGGGGACTAGCGGAACCGTATGGCAGTTCTTC. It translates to CSATGTSGTVWQFF.

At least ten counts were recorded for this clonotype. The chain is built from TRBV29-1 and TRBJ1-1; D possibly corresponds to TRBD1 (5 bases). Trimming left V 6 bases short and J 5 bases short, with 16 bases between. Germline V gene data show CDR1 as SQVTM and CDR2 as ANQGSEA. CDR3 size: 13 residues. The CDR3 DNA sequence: TGCAGCGTGGCTAAGGGGAGAGAGACTGAAGCTTTCTTT. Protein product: CSVAKGRETEAFF.

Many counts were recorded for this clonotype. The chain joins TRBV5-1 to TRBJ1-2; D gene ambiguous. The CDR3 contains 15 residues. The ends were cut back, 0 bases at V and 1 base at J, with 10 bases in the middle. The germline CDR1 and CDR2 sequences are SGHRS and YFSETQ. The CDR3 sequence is CASSLAGGNNYGYTF. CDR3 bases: TGCGCCAGCAGCTTGGCCGGTGGGAATAACTATGGCTACACCTTC.